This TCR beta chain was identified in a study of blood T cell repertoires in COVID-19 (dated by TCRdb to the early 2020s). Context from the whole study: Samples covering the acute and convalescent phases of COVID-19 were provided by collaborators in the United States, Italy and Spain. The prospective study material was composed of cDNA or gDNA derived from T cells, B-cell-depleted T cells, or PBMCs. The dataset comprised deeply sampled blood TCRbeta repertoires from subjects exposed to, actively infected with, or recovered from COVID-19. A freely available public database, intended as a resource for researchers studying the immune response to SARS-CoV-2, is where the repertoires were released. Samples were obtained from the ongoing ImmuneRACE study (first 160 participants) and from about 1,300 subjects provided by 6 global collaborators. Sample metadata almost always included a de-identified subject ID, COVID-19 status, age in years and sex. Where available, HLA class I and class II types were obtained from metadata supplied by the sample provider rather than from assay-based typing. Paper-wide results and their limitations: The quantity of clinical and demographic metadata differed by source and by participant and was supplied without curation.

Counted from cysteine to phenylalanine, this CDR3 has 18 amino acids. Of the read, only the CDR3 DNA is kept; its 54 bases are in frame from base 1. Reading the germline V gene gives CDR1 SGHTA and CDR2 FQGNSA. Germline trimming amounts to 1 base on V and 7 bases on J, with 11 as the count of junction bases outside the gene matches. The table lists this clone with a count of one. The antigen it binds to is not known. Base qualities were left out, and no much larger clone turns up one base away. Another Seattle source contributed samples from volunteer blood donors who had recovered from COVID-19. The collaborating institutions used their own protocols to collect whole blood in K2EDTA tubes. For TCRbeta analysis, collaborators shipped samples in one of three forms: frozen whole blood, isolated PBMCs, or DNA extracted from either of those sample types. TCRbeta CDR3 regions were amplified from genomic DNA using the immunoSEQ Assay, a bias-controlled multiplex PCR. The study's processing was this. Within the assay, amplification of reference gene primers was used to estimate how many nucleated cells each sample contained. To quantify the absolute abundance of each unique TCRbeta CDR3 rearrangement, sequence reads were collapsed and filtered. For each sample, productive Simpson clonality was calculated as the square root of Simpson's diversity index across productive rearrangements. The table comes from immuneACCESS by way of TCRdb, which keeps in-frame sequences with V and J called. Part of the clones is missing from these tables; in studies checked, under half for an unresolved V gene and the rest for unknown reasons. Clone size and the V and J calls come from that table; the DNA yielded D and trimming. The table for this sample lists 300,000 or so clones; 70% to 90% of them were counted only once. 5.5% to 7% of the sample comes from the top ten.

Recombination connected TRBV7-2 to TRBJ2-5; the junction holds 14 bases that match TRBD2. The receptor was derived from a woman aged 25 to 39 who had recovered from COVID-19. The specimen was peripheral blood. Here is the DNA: TGTGCCAGCAGCTTAGGACTAGCGGGGGGGCCGAAGAGGGGGACCCAGTACTTC. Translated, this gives CASSLGLAGGPKRGTQYF.